The clone carrying this T cell receptor beta chain was recorded a few times. Original methodology: Amplifying reference gene primers gave estimates of nucleated cell counts. Only in-frame clones appear in the TCRdb table, and some are missing; sequencing was by immunoSEQ multiplex PCR. V and J calls and clone size are as listed in that table; D and trimming were resolved from the DNA. This table holds 110,000 or so clones, 80% to 90% found once. The data stem from a study of blood T cell repertoires in COVID-19. The wider study: The samples span acute and convalescent COVID-19 from the United States, Italy and Spain. The analysed material was cDNA or gDNA that came from T cells, B-cell-depleted T cells, or PBMCs.

The sequencing input was peripheral blood. The clonotype originates from an elderly woman with active or convalescent COVID-19.

The CDR3, as DNA: TGTGCCAGTAGTACACACGGACAGGGTCGTCCCCAGCATTTT. Encoded protein: CASSTHGQGRPQHF. This chain uses TRBV19 with TRBJ1-5; 8 nucleotides align to TRBD1. From germline, CDR1 is LNHDA and CDR2 SQIVND (reference sequence). With 4 bases clipped from V and 10 bases from J, the junction kept 9 bases outside the gene matches. CDR3 length: 14 amino acids.